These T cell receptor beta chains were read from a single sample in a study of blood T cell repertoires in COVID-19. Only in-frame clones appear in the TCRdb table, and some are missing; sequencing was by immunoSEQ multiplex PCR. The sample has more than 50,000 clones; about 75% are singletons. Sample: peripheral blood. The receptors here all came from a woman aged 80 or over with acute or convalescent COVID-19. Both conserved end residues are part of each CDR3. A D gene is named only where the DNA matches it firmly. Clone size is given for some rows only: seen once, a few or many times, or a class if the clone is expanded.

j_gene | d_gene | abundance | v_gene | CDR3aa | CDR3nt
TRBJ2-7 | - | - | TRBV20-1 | CSARDTNEQYF | TGCAGTGCTCGGGACACGAACGAGCAGTACTTC
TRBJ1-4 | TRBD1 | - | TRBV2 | CASSLLQGGEKLFF | TGTGCCAGCAGTCTTCTACAGGGGGGGGAAAAACTGTTTTTT
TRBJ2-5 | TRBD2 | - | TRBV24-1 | CATSDPLAGYSQETQYF | TGTGCCACCAGTGATCCACTAGCGGGATACTCCCAAGAGACCCAGTACTTC
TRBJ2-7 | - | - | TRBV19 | CASSKTFGWYEQYF | TGTGCCAGTAGTAAGACTTTCGGATGGTACGAGCAGTACTTC
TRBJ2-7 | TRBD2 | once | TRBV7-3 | CASSPTSDHYEQYF | TGTGCCAGCAGCCCGACTAGCGATCACTACGAGCAGTACTTC
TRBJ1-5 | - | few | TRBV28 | CASTWGGGNQPQHF | TGTGCCAGCACCTGGGGGGGCGGCAATCAGCCCCAGCATTTT
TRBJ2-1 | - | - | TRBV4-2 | CASSQESGVLNNEQFF | TGTGCCAGCAGCCAAGAGTCGGGAGTTTTGAACAATGAGCAGTTCTTC
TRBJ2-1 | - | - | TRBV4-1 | CASSQRDGRRSYNEQFF | TGCGCCAGCAGCCAACGGGACGGGAGACGCTCCTACAATGAGCAGTTCTTC
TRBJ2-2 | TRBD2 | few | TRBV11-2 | CASRENYGGTGELFF | TGTGCCAGCAGGGAAAATTACGGGGGGACCGGGGAGCTGTTTTTT
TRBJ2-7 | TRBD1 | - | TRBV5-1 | CASSGDRVAEQYF | TGCGCCAGCAGCGGCGACAGGGTCGCCGAGCAGTACTTC
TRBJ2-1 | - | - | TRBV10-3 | CAISESWASANSNEQFF | TGTGCCATCAGTGAGTCATGGGCTAGCGCGAACTCAAATGAGCAGTTCTTC
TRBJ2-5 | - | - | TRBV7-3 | CASSPQPGQETQYF | TGTGCCAGCAGCCCCCAGCCGGGTCAAGAGACCCAGTACTTC
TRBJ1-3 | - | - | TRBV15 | CATSPLGHSGNTIYF | TGTGCCACCAGCCCCTTGGGACATTCGGGAAACACCATATATTTT
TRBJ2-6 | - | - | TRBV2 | CASSWSSGANVLTF | TGTGCCAGCAGCTGGAGCTCTGGGGCCAACGTCCTGACTTTC
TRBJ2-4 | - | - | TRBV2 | CASSENEITKNIQYF | TGTGCCAGCAGTGAAAACGAGATCACCAAAAACATTCAGTACTTC
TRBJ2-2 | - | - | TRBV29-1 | CSVGGWTGELFF | TGCAGCGTTGGCGGATGGACCGGGGAGCTGTTTTTT
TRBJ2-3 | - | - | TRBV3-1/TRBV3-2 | CASSQEPSSHPDTQYF | TGTGCCAGCAGCCAAGAACCTAGCTCACATCCAGATACGCAGTATTTT
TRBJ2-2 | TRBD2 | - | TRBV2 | CASSPSGGRTGELFF | TGTGCCAGCAGTCCTAGCGGAGGGCGTACCGGGGAGCTGTTTTTT
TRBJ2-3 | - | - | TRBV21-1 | CASSPMTGWGDTQYF | TGTGCCAGCAGCCCTATGACAGGGTGGGGAGATACGCAGTATTTT
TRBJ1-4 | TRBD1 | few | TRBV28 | CASTLGQGRNEKLFF | TGTGCCAGCACCCTAGGACAGGGAAGAAATGAAAAACTGTTTTTT
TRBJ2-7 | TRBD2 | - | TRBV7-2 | CASSLVAAGSYEQYF | TGTGCCAGCAGCTTAGTTGCAGCGGGGTCCTACGAGCAGTACTTC
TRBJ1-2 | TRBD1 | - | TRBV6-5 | CASSTDRVKGYTF | TGTGCCAGCAGCACGGACAGGGTTAAAGGCTACACCTTC
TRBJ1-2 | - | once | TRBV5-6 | CASSKTGYGYGYTF | TGTGCCAGCAGCAAGACAGGTTACGGCTATGGCTACACCTTC
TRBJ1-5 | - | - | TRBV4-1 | CASSGRDKLPPQHF | TGCGCCAGCAGCGGCCGGGACAAGCTGCCGCCCCAGCATTTT
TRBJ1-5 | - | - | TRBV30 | CAWSAVGNQPQHF | TGTGCCTGGAGCGCGGTCGGCAATCAGCCCCAGCATTTT
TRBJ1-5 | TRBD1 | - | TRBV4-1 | CASSQRQGASNQPQHF | TGCGCCAGCAGCCAGCGACAGGGGGCGTCCAATCAGCCCCAGCATTTT
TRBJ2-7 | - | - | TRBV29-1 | CSAGGGEGYEQYF | TGCAGCGCTGGGGGCGGGGAGGGGTACGAGCAGTACTTC
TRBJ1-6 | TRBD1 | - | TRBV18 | CASSPSTGGDSPLHF | TGTGCCAGCTCACCCTCGACAGGGGGCGATTCACCCCTCCACTTT
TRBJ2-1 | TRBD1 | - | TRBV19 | CASRYGTADDEQFF | TGTGCCAGTAGGTATGGGACAGCCGATGATGAGCAGTTCTTC
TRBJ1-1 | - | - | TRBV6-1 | CASSYRTPGTEAFF | TGTGCCAGCAGTTATAGGACCCCGGGGACTGAAGCTTTCTTT
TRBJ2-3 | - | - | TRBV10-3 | CAISPPGGDTQYF | TGTGCCATCAGTCCCCCCGGAGGAGATACGCAGTATTTT
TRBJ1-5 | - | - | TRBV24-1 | CATSGGQSQPQHF | TGTGCCACCAGTGGGGGGCAGAGTCAGCCCCAGCATTTT
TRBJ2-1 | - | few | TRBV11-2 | CASSPTTLDEQFF | TGTGCCAGCAGCCCGACTACCTTAGATGAGCAGTTCTTC
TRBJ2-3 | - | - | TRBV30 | CAWLIRGTDTQYF | TGTGCCTGGCTTATCCGGGGCACAGATACGCAGTATTTT
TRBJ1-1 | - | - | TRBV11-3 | CASSLGVGQPNTEAFF | TGTGCCAGCAGCTTAGGGGTGGGGCAGCCGAACACTGAAGCTTTCTTT
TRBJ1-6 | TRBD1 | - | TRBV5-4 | CASSFGQGVSPLHF | TGTGCCAGCAGCTTCGGGCAGGGGGTATCACCCCTCCACTTT
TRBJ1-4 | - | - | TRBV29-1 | CSTWEGLGEKLFF | TGCAGCACTTGGGAGGGGTTGGGTGAAAAACTGTTTTTT
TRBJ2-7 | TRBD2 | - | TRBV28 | CASSLSGGRMGEQYF | TGTGCCAGCAGTTTATCTGGCGGGAGAATGGGCGAGCAGTACTTC
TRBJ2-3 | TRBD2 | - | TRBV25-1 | CASSEQSSGSTDTQYF | TGTGCCAGCAGTGAACAAAGTAGCGGGAGCACAGATACGCAGTATTTT
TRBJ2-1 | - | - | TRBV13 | CASSPGLSRVEQFF | TGTGCCAGCAGCCCCGGACTATCGCGGGTGGAGCAGTTCTTC
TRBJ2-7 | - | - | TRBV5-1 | CASSLGLNSYEQYF | TGCGCCAGCAGCTTGGGGCTTAACTCCTACGAGCAGTACTTC
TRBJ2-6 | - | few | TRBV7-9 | CASSFTGISSGANVLTF | TGTGCCAGCAGCTTCACGGGGATAAGCTCTGGGGCCAACGTCCTGACTTTC
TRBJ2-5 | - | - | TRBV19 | CASSIGGVQETQYF | TGTGCCAGTAGTATTGGCGGCGTACAAGAGACCCAGTACTTC
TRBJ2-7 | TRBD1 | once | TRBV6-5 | CASRWTGDEQYF | TGTGCCAGCAGATGGACAGGGGACGAGCAGTACTTC
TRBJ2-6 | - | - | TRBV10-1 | CASRDSQSSGANVLTF | TGCGCCAGCAGGGACAGCCAAAGCTCTGGGGCCAACGTCCTGACTTTC
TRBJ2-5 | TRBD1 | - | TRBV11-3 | CASSPHPGTGNKETQYF | TGTGCCAGCAGCCCACACCCGGGGACAGGGAATAAAGAGACCCAGTACTTC
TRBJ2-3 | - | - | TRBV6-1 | CASSEQRGDTQYF | TGTGCCAGCAGTGAACAGCGTGGAGATACGCAGTATTTT
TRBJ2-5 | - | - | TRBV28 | CASSLVTAGPETQYF | TGTGCCAGCAGTTTAGTGACAGCTGGGCCGGAGACCCAGTACTTC
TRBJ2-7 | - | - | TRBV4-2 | CASSQGVEQYF | TGTGCCAGCAGCCAAGGAGTCGAGCAGTACTTC
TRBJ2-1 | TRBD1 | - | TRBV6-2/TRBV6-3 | CASSSTGSGDNEQFF | TGTGCCAGCAGCTCGACAGGGTCAGGAGACAATGAGCAGTTCTTC
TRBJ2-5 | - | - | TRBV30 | CAWGPGAIQETQYF | TGTGCCTGGGGTCCAGGGGCTATCCAAGAGACCCAGTACTTC
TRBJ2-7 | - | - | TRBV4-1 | CASSRTTGSEQYF | TGCGCCAGCAGCCGGACCACAGGGTCCGAGCAGTACTTC
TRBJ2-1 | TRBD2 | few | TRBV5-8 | CASSPGLAGIQFF | TGTGCCAGCAGCCCCGGACTAGCGGGGATACAGTTCTTC
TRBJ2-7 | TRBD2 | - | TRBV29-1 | CSVASGSSYEQYF | TGCAGCGTAGCTAGCGGGAGTTCCTACGAGCAGTACTTC
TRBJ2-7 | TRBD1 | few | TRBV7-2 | CASSADWDRFSYEQYF | TGTGCCAGCAGCGCAGACTGGGACAGGTTCTCCTACGAGCAGTACTTC
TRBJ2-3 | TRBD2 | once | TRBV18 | CASSPGGAGGSKDTQYF | TGTGCCAGCTCACCAGGCGGGGCAGGCGGGAGCAAAGATACGCAGTATTTT
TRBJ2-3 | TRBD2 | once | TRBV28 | CASSLAGEADTQYF | TGTGCCAGCAGTCTAGCGGGAGAGGCAGATACGCAGTATTTT
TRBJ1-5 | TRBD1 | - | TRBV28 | CASSLGTGSQPQHF | TGTGCCAGCAGTTTAGGGACAGGGAGTCAGCCCCAGCATTTT